The 19 T cell receptor beta chains below were found in one sample sequenced in a study of T cell changes during pregnancy in multiple sclerosis. The table came from immunoSEQ multiplex PCR; TCRdb's copy has only in-frame clones and leaves some out. The table includes some 45,000 clones, roughly nine tenths detected once. The material was CD4+ T cells from peripheral blood mononuclear cells, obtained after pregnancy. Receptor source: a female donor with multiple sclerosis, enrolled in a pregnancy study.

Written as DNA, the CDR3 is TGTGCCAGCAGCGCTTGGAACACTGAAGCTTTCTTT. Translated, it gives CASSAWNTEAFF. The rearrangement joins TRBV9 to TRBJ1-1; D remains unclear. V lost 3 bases and J 1 base, leaving 4 bases between the germline ends. CDR3 length: 12 amino acids. Per the germline V gene, CDR1 is SGDLS and CDR2 is YYNGEE. Full variable domain (rest looked up from reference TRBV9 and TRBJ1-1): DSGVTQTPKHLITATGQRVTLRCSPRSGDLSVYWYQQSLDQGLQFLIQYYNGEERAKGNILERFSAQQFPDLHSELNLSSLELGDSALYFCASSAWNTEAFFGQGTRLTVV.

J is TRBJ1-1 and V is TRBV29-1; 9 bases fit TRBD1. Per germline, CDR1 SQVTM and CDR2 ANQGSEA. There are 12 residues in the CDR3. V lost 6 bases, J lost 11 bases, and 10 bases stayed unmatched. CDR3 residues: CSVRDRGINAFF. In DNA form, the CDR3 reads TGCAGCGTAAGAGACAGGGGGATCAATGCTTTCTTT. Based on the CDR3 plus reference TRBV29-1 and TRBJ1-1, the full variable domain is SAVISQKPSRDICQRGTSLTIQCQVDSQVTMMFWYRQQPGQSLTLIATANQGSEATYESGFVIDKFPISRPNLTFSTLTVSNMSPEDSSIYLCSVRDRGINAFFGQGTRLTVV.

The chain is built from TRBV5-6 and TRBJ1-2; weak D call: TRBD1 (5 bases). Germline V lookup: CDR1 SGHDT, CDR2 YYEEEE. The CDR3 is made up of 15 amino acids. V lost 2 bases and J lost 3, with 14 bases in between. The CDR3 loop is CASSLGPGRDYGYTF. DNA of the CDR3: TGTGCCAGCAGCTTAGGCCCCGGCAGGGACTATGGCTACACCTTC. The whole variable domain, filled in from reference TRBV5-6 and TRBJ1-2, reads DAGVTQSPTHLIKTRGQQVTLRCSPKSGHDTVSWYQQALGQGPQFIFQYYEEEERQRGNFPDRFSGHQFPNYSSELNVNALLLGDSALYLCASSLGPGRDYGYTFGSGTRLTVV.

This clone was detected once. The chain joins TRBV6-1 to TRBJ2-2, with 7 nucleotides matching TRBD1. The CDR3 runs 15 residues. Unmatched junction bases numbered 5, after V lost 3 bases and J lost 4 bases. Germline CDR1 and CDR2: MNHNS and SASEGT. In nucleotides, the CDR3 is TGTGCCAGCAGTGAGGGACAGCATATCACCGGGGAGCTGTTTTTT. Residues: CASSEGQHITGELFF.

This clone was seen just once. The chain employs TRBV12-2 and TRBJ1-2. TRBV12-2 corresponds to a pseudogene. The CDR3 extends over 17 amino acids. In nucleotides, the CDR3 is TGTGCAAGTCGCTTAGCCGAATTAGGAGGGCAGGGTCAGGACTACACCTTC. Encoded protein: CASRLAELGGQGQDYTF.

V gene TRBV7-9 combines with J gene TRBJ2-5, with D unresolved. CDR3 length equals 14 residues. V lost 3 bases, J lost 5 bases, and 13 bases lay in between. Looked up from germline, CDR1 is SEHNR and CDR2 is FQNEAQ (reference sequence). CDR3 residues: CASSLRQPWETQYF. DNA for the CDR3: TGTGCCAGCAGCTTGAGGCAGCCGTGGGAGACCCAGTACTTC.

With respect to this clone: The same CDR3 arises from other DNA sequences in this sample as well. The rearrangement uses TRBV20-1 and TRBJ2-1, with D hard to call. Trimming left V 1 base short and J 4 bases short, with 2 bases between. The length of the CDR3 is 11 residues. Germline V lookup: CDR1 DFQATT, CDR2 SNEGSKA (reference sequence). In nucleotides, the CDR3 is TGCAGTGCTAGAGCGTACAATGAGCAGTTCTTC. Its protein is CSARAYNEQFF.

About this clone itself: Compared with germline, one end of the junction differs, possibly owing to a read error. The V and J genes are TRBV6-1 and TRBJ2-2, with a weak D call TRBD2 (6 bases). The germline V gene encodes CDR1 MNHNS and CDR2 SASEGT. The CDR3 loop spans 14 amino acids. The CDR3 DNA follows: TGTGCCAGCAGTGACCTCTCCCCGGCTGGGGGGATCAAATTT. This encodes CASSDLSPAGGIKF.

This rearrangement joins TRBV5-1 to TRBJ2-5, with 11 positions matching TRBD2. In germline, CDR1 is SGHRS, CDR2 YFSETQ. There are 16 residues in the CDR3. V dropped 3 bases and J dropped 5; count of bases not matched to a gene: 9. CDR3 region: CASSSGLADRGETQYF. The CDR3 DNA is TGCGCCAGCAGCTCGGGACTAGCGGACCGAGGGGAGACCCAGTACTTC.

The chain uses TRBV9 and TRBJ2-1; TRBD2 matches at 11 bases. This CDR3 spans 15 amino acids. Germline assignment: CDR1 SGDLS and CDR2 YYNGEE. The junction had 1 base not matched to a gene; V was cut back by 1 base and J by 4 bases. CDR3 sequence (DNA): TGTGCCAGCAGCGTAAGACTAGCGGGATACAATGAGCAGTTCTTC. Protein: CASSVRLAGYNEQFF.

The genes are TRBV5-1 and TRBJ1-1, with 9 nucleotides matching TRBD1. The CDR3 runs 15 residues. Germline-derived CDR1 and CDR2 are SGHRS and YFSETQ. Trimming removed 5 bases from V and 1 base from J; junction bases left unmatched: 6. The CDR3 protein is CASRARTGANTEAFF. Here the CDR3 DNA reads TGCGCCAGCAGAGCCCGGACAGGGGCGAACACTGAAGCTTTCTTT.

The chain combines TRBV29-1 with TRBJ2-7, with 7 bases matching TRBD1. Germline-derived CDR1 and CDR2 are SQVTM and ANQGSEA. J lost 3 bases, V lost 5 bases, and 10 bases had no gene match. CDR3 length: 14 residues. CDR3 DNA: TGCAGCGTTCCCCGACAGGGCCGAGGCTACGAGCAGTACTTC. This encodes CSVPRQGRGYEQYF.

The V gene is TRBV7-2, the J gene TRBJ2-2, with 8 positions matching TRBD2. The CDR3 loop spans 17 amino acids. Germline V gene lookup returns CDR1 SGHTA and CDR2 FQGNSA. Trimming cost V 4 bases and J 5 bases; bases outside gene matches: 12. The CDR3 loop is CASSSYSGGGGTGELFF. The CDR3 DNA sequence: TGTGCCAGCAGCTCCTACTCGGGGGGGGGCGGTACCGGGGAGCTGTTTTTT.

The gene calls are TRBV5-4 and TRBJ2-5; 10 bases are a match to TRBD2. CDR3 size: 15 residues. Germline values: CDR1 SGHNT, CDR2 YYREEE (reference sequence). J was trimmed by 3 bases and V by 1 base; bases with no gene match: 3. The CDR3 sequence is CASSLRLAGEETQYF. CDR3 bases: TGTGCCAGCAGCTTGAGGCTAGCGGGGGAAGAGACCCAGTACTTC.

CDR3 loop: CASAQGQSNQPQHF. CDR3 nucleotides: TGTGCTAGTGCCCAAGGACAGTCCAATCAGCCCCAGCATTTT. The rearrangement uses TRBV12-5 and TRBJ1-5, with a possible D match to TRBD1 (6 bases). CDR3 length: 14 amino acids. With 7 bases removed from V and 3 bases from J, the gap between germline ends came to 13 bases. CDR1 and CDR2 (germline): LGHNT, FRNRAP.

This clone was observed a few times. The genes are TRBV4-1 and TRBJ1-2; no definite D call. The CDR3 spans 15 residues. Germline loops: CDR1 MGHRA, CDR2 YSYEKL. V was cut by 0 bases and J by 8 bases, with 16 bases left in between. The CDR3 coding sequence is TGCGCCAGCAGCCAAGATAGCCTTTATACGGCGGGCTACACCTTC. As protein: CASSQDSLYTAGYTF.

This chain links TRBV27 with TRBJ1-1, with D tentatively TRBD1 (6 bases). The germline V gene has CDR1 MNHEY and CDR2 SMNVEV (reference sequence). V lost 3 bases to trimming and J lost 5 bases, with 16 bases between them. This CDR3 comprises 15 residues. CDR3 amino acids: CASSLTGGGHTEAFF. CDR3 sequence (DNA): TGTGCCAGCAGTTTGACCGGGGGGGGGCATACTGAAGCTTTCTTT.

This clone came up once. The V call is TRBV5-6, the J call TRBJ2-1, with TRBD1 identical over 9 bases. Losses at the gene ends were 0 bases for V and 9 bases for J; bases not matched to a gene: 1. The CDR3 sequence is 13 residues long. Germline CDR1 SGHDT, CDR2 YYEEEE. This CDR3 reads CASSLAQGAEQFF. The CDR3, as DNA: TGTGCCAGCAGCTTGGCACAGGGGGCTGAGCAGTTCTTC.

The chain recombines TRBV5-1 with TRBJ2-3; TRBD2 aligns across 10 bases. The junction had 1 base not matched to a gene; V was cut back by 3 bases and J by 0 bases. Germline CDR1 is SGHRS and CDR2 is YFSETQ. The CDR3 totals 15 residues. DNA of the CDR3: TGCGCCAGCAGCTCGGGACTAGCGAGCACAGATACGCAGTATTTT. It codes for CASSSGLASTDTQYF.